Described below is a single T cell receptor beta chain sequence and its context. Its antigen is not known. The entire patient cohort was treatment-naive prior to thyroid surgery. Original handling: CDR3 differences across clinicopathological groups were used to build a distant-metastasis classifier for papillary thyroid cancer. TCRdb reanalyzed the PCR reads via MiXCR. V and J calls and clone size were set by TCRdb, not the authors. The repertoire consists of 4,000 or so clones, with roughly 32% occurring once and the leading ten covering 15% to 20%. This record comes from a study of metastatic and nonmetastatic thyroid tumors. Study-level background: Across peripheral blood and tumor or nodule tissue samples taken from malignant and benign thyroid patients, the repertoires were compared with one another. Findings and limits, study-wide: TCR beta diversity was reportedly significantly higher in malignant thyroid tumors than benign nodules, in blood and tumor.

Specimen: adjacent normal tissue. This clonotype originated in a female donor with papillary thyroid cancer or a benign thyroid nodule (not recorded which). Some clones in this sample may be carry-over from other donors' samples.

CDR3: CASSEALGASYEQYF. The DNA of the CDR3 is TGTGCCAGCAGTGAAGCGCTAGGAGCGTCCTACGAGCAGTACTTC. The J gene is TRBJ2-7, the V gene TRBV2; D is unclear. The germline V and J ends were trimmed by 0 bases and 1 base, with 10 bases remaining between them. The CDR3 is made up of 15 amino acids. Germline lookup yields CDR1 SNHLY and CDR2 FYNNEI.